This T cell receptor beta chain was captured by sequencing in a study of shared clonotypes between healthy human individuals. Study information: CD8 memory received one plate per donor, CD8 naive two, CD4 memory three and CD4 naive three. The study's findings and limits: Non-shared clonotypes were found to have lower generation probabilities than the clonotypes that were shared by all four of the sorted-subset donors.

V lost 3 bases, J lost 4 bases, and 16 bases lay in between. The CDR3 runs to 15 residues. CDR1 is MGHRA, CDR2 YSYEKL, per germline. Data came from immunoSEQ multiplex PCR; TCRdb stores just in-frame clones and leaves some out. The sample includes about 580,000 clones, roughly 98% of them seen just once. Terminally differentiated effector memory CD45RA+ cells were left out of the naive CD8 fraction, which was CD45RO-negative and positively selected for CCR7. Donors were healthy HIV-negative adults without recent acute infections or vaccinations. Notes on this clone: Its antigen is unidentified.

The sequenced material came from naive CD8+ T cells sorted from blood. The chain uses TRBV4-1 and TRBJ2-7; D is ambiguous. The receptor was derived from a man aged 30-40 years in good health. This CDR3 reads CASSHTDEGDYEQYF. DNA for the CDR3: TGCGCCAGCAGCCATACGGACGAAGGCGATTACGAGCAGTACTTC.